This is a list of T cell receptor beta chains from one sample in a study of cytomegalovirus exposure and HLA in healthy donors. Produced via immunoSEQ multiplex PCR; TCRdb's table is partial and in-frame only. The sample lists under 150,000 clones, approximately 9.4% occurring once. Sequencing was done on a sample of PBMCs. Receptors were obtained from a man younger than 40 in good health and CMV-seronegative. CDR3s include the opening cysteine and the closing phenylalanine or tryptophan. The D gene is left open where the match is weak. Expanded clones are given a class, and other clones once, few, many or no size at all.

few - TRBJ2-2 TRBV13 CASRGGYTNTGELFF TGTGCCAGCAGGGGGGGATATACGAACACCGGGGAGCTGTTTTTT
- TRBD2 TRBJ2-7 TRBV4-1 CASSPGLAGGLSYEQYF TGCGCCAGCAGCCCAGGACTAGCGGGGGGACTCTCTTACGAGCAGTACTTC
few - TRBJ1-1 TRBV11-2 CASSLARAPTNTEAFF TGTGCCAGCAGCTTAGCCAGGGCACCAACGAACACTGAAGCTTTCTTT
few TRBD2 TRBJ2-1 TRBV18 CASSPSGGRSFAYNEQFF TGTGCCAGCTCACCATCGGGCGGGAGGAGTTTCGCCTACAATGAGCAGTTCTTC
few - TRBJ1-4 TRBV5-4 CASSLAGGVTTNEKLFF TGTGCCAGCAGCTTGGCCGGGGGGGTCACAACTAATGAAAAACTGTTTTTT
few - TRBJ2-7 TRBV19 CASSIVGGNKYEQYF TGTGCCAGTAGTATAGTGGGGGGAAATAAATACGAGCAGTACTTC
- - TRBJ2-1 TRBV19 CASSRERSYNEQFF TGTGCCAGTAGTAGGGAGAGATCCTACAATGAGCAGTTCTTC
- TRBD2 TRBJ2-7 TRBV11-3 CASSLPPGGSYEQYF TGTGCCAGCAGCTTGCCCCCGGGGGGGTCCTACGAGCAGTACTTC
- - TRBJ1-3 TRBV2 CASSATGVSGNTIYF TGTGCCAGCAGCGCTACAGGAGTCTCTGGAAACACCATATATTTT
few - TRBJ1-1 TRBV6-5 CASRRSGSEAFF TGTGCCAGCCGACGGTCGGGGAGCGAAGCTTTCTTT
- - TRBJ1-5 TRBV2 CASSEQGEINQPQHF TGTGCCAGCAGTGAACAGGGTGAAATCAATCAGCCCCAGCATTTT
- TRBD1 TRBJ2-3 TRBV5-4 CASSYDRGSPKNTDTQYF TGTGCCAGCAGTTACGACAGGGGATCACCGAAGAACACAGATACGCAGTATTTT
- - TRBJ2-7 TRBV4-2 CASSQEDSSYEQYF TGTGCCAGCAGCCAAGAGGACAGTTCCTACGAGCAGTACTTC
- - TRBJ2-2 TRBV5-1 CASSFSGSRNTGELFF TGCGCCAGCAGCTTTAGTGGGAGCCGGAACACCGGGGAGCTGTTTTTT
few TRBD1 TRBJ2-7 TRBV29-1 CSVGAGQGPYEQYF TGCAGCGTTGGGGCGGGACAGGGACCCTACGAGCAGTACTTC
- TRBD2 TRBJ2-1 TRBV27 CASRMGLAGVGLNEQFF TGTGCCAGCAGAATGGGACTAGCGGGAGTCGGGCTTAATGAGCAGTTCTTC
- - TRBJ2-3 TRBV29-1 CSVRGDTQYF TGCAGCGTCCGCGGGGATACGCAGTATTTT
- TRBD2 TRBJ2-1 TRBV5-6 CASSFVTSGGDQFF TGTGCCAGCAGCTTCGTTACTAGCGGGGGGGACCAGTTCTTC
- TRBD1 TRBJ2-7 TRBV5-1 CASSPGTGGGYEQYF TGCGCCAGCAGCCCAGGGACAGGGGGCGGGTACGAGCAGTACTTC
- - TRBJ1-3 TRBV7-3 CASSPQGRGNTIYF TGTGCCAGCAGCCCCCAGGGGCGAGGAAACACCATATATTTT
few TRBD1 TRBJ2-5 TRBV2 CASTGRDRSQETQYF TGTGCCAGCACTGGCCGGGACAGATCTCAAGAGACCCAGTACTTC
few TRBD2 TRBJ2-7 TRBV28 CASSPLAGGRYEQYF TGTGCCAGCAGTCCGCTAGCGGGAGGCCGATACGAGCAGTACTTC
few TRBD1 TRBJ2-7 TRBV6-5 CASSTGQGAYEQYF TGTGCCAGCAGTACCGGACAGGGGGCATACGAGCAGTACTTC
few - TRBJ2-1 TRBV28 CASSSDGLSGREQFF TGTGCCAGCAGTTCCGACGGTCTGAGCGGCCGGGAGCAGTTCTTC
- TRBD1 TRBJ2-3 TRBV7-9 CASSPGQGTDTQYF TGTGCCAGCAGTCCTGGACAGGGTACAGATACGCAGTATTTT
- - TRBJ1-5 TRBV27 CASSPNSGYSGNQPQHF TGTGCCAGCAGTCCGAATTCAGGGTATTCGGGCAATCAGCCCCAGCATTTT
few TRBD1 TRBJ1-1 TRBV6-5 CASSYSRTGNTEAFF TGTGCCAGCAGTTACAGTAGGACAGGGAACACTGAAGCTTTCTTT
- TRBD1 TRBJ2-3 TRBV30 CAWSVDRGGTDTQYF TGTGCCTGGAGTGTAGACAGGGGAGGCACAGATACGCAGTATTTT
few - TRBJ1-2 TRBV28 CASSPDSRGYGYTF TGTGCCAGCAGTCCGGACTCCCGAGGGTATGGCTACACCTTC
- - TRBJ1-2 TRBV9 CASSVVGGGYTF TGTGCCAGCAGCGTAGTCGGAGGCGGCTACACCTTC
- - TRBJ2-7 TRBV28 CASRLSGPSYEQYF TGTGCCAGCAGGTTAAGCGGACCCTCCTACGAGCAGTACTTC
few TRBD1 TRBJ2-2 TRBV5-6 CASSFWTGRDTGELFF TGTGCCAGCAGCTTTTGGACAGGGCGGGACACCGGGGAGCTGTTTTTT
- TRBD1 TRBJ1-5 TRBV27 CASSPDRGNNQPQHF TGTGCCAGCAGCCCAGACAGGGGTAACAATCAGCCCCAGCATTTT
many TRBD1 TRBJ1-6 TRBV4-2 CASSRQGTNSPLHF TGTGCCAGCAGCCGACAGGGGACCAATTCACCCCTCCACTTT
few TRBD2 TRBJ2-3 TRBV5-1 CASSLGTSGSRNTDTQYF TGCGCCAGCAGCTTGGGGACTAGCGGGAGTCGGAACACAGATACGCAGTATTTT
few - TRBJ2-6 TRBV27 CASSQKTGSGANVLTF TGTGCCAGCAGTCAAAAGACGGGCTCTGGGGCCAACGTCCTGACTTTC
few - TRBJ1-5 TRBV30 CAWDRTNQPQHF TGTGCCTGGGACAGAACCAATCAGCCCCAGCATTTT
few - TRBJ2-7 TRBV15 CATSPDSSHEQYF TGTGCCACCAGCCCCGACAGTTCCCACGAGCAGTACTTC
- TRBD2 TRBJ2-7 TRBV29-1 CSVAPGLAGYEQYF TGCAGCGTTGCCCCGGGACTAGCGGGTTACGAGCAGTACTTC
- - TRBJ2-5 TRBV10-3 CAISGTSQETQYF TGTGCCATCAGCGGGACAAGCCAAGAGACCCAGTACTTC
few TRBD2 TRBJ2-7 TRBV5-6 CASSLGLAHYEQYF TGTGCCAGCAGCTTGGGACTAGCACACTACGAGCAGTACTTC
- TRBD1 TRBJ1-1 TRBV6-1 CASSATGYRGDTEAFF TGTGCCAGCAGTGCGACCGGCTACAGGGGCGACACTGAAGCTTTCTTT
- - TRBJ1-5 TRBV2 CASRIEGVQPQHF TGTGCCAGCAGAATCGAAGGGGTTCAGCCCCAGCATTTT
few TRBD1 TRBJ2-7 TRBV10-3 CAISDPTRQGTNYEQYF TGTGCCATCAGTGACCCAACTCGACAGGGGACGAACTACGAGCAGTACTTC